These 32 T cell receptor beta chains were all obtained from the same sample, sequenced in a study of T cell responses to AZD1222 COVID-19 vaccine. The table came from immunoSEQ multiplex PCR; TCRdb's copy has only in-frame clones and leaves some out. Of just over 95,000 clones in the sample, about 89% are singletons; the top ten hold less than 4%. The sequencing here drew on peripheral blood, taken on day 0 of AZD1222 vaccination. Every receptor here comes from an adult in good health.

The chain links TRBV9 to TRBJ2-1; unclear D gene. Germline V lookup: CDR1 SGDLS, CDR2 YYNGEE. The length of the CDR3 is 11 residues. The V and J ends lost 0 bases and 9 bases respectively, with 4 bases between them. CDR3 nucleotide sequence: TGTGCCAGCAGCGTAGAGAGTGAGCAGTTCTTC. This sequence encodes CASSVESEQFF.

The V gene is TRBV7-9, the J gene TRBJ1-4; D gene uncertain. Germline assignment: CDR1 SEHNR and CDR2 FQNEAQ (reference sequence). V was cut by 4 bases and J by 7 bases, with 4 bases left in between. The CDR3 is made up of 11 amino acids. The CDR3 spells CASSSSEKLFF. The CDR3 DNA follows: TGTGCCAGCAGCTCCTCTGAAAAACTGTTTTTT.

The chain uses TRBV5-4 and TRBJ1-1; the D gene is possibly TRBD1 (6 bases). Germline loops: CDR1 SGHNT, CDR2 YYREEE (reference sequence). This CDR3 is built from 15 residues. Trimming removed 0 bases at V and 4 bases at J, with 13 bases between. This chain's CDR3 is CASSLGWGLGTEAFF. CDR3 in DNA: TGTGCCAGCAGCTTGGGTTGGGGGCTGGGCACTGAAGCTTTCTTT.

This rearrangement joins TRBV11-2 to TRBJ1-1; no firm D call. The CDR3 has 13 amino acids. The germline V and J ends were trimmed by 1 base and 6 bases, with 9 bases remaining between them. The germline gives CDR1 SGHAT, CDR2 FQNNGV. The CDR3 reads CASSLGVGPEAFF. The CDR3 coding sequence is TGTGCCAGCAGCTTAGGCGTTGGACCTGAAGCTTTCTTT.

This clone has a single count. The J gene is TRBJ1-2, the V gene TRBV4-1, with 10 bases identical to TRBD1. Looked up from germline, CDR1 is MGHRA and CDR2 is YSYEKL. The CDR3 consists of 17 residues. V lost 1 base and J lost 7; bases outside the gene matches: 12. The CDR3 sequence is CASSQADRRQGASGYTF. For the CDR3, the DNA is TGCGCCAGCAGCCAAGCAGATAGGCGACAGGGGGCTTCTGGCTACACCTTC.

The J gene is TRBJ2-7, the V gene TRBV29-1; D might be TRBD1 or TRBD2, each matching 5 bases. The CDR3 has 14 residues. V shed 2 bases and J shed 1 base, with 12 bases lying between them. Germline assignment: CDR1 SQVTM and CDR2 ANQGSEA. The CDR3 DNA is TGCAGCGTTGAAAACGGGGCCTCTTCCTACGAGCAGTACTTC. It codes for CSVENGASSYEQYF.

CDR3 in DNA: TGTTCCTCGGGCCACGTGGATACGCAGTATTTT. It yields the protein CSSGHVDTQYF. This chain joins TRBV19 and TRBJ2-3; D is uncertain. This CDR3 has 11 residues. Germline V CDR1 and CDR2: LNHDA, SQIVND (reference sequence).

J is TRBJ2-5 and V is TRBV11-2; TRBD2 might be the D (5 bases). This CDR3 has 15 amino acids. Looked up from germline, CDR1 is SGHAT and CDR2 is FQNNGV. Trimming cost V 4 bases and J 2 bases, with 14 bases left between them. Here the CDR3 reads CASSYSGILQETQYF. CDR3 in DNA: TGTGCCAGCAGCTACTCCGGGATTCTTCAAGAGACCCAGTACTTC.

The rearrangement links TRBV5-1 to TRBJ2-7, with 13 bases aligning to TRBD2. V dropped 4 bases and J dropped 7; count of bases not matched to a gene: 11. Germline V gene sequence: CDR1 SGHRS, CDR2 YFSETQ. The CDR3 contains 16 residues. The CDR3 protein is CASSPGLAGLSGEQYF. CDR3 bases: TGCGCCAGCAGCCCGGGACTAGCGGGGCTTTCGGGGGAGCAGTACTTC.

V and J are TRBV5-1 and TRBJ2-2; D perhaps matches TRBD1 (5 bases). The germline CDR1 and CDR2 sequences are SGHRS and YFSETQ. This CDR3 spans 14 amino acids. Trimming removed 6 bases at V and 0 bases at J, with 9 bases between. CDR3 loop: CASNRTPNTGELFF. The CDR3 DNA follows: TGCGCCAGCAACAGGACACCGAACACCGGGGAGCTGTTTTTT.

The V gene is TRBV5-6, the J gene TRBJ1-2, with a tentative D call TRBD1 (5 bases). CDR3 size: 15 residues. Germline V gives CDR1 SGHDT, CDR2 YYEEEE. Trimming took off 0 bases at V and 4 bases at J, with 13 bases between the two ends. This CDR3 is CASSLGGGGSYGYTF. CDR3 in DNA: TGTGCCAGCAGCTTGGGCGGGGGAGGAAGCTATGGCTACACCTTC.

The chain employs TRBV27 and TRBJ2-2; no clear D. The ends were cut back, 6 bases at V and 2 bases at J, with 13 bases in the middle. This CDR3 comprises 15 residues. Germline V gene lookup returns CDR1 MNHEY and CDR2 SMNVEV (reference sequence). In DNA form, the CDR3 reads TGTGCCAGCAGACCCCAGGCCCTAAACACCGGGGAGCTGTTTTTT. This translates into CASRPQALNTGELFF.

The gene calls are TRBV6-5 and TRBJ1-4, with D possibly being TRBD1 (6 bases). Germline-derived CDR1 and CDR2 are MNHEY and SVGAGI. The CDR3 consists of 15 residues. Trimming shortened V by 8 bases and J by 5 bases, and 18 bases separated the two germline ends. CDR3 loop: CASGDRGRGNEKLFF. For the CDR3, the DNA is TGTGCCAGCGGGGATCGGGGGAGGGGGAATGAAAAACTGTTTTTT.

The chain links TRBV5-5 to TRBJ1-4; 8 bases are a match to TRBD1. Germline CDR1 and CDR2: SGHKS and YYEKEE (reference sequence). Germline trimming cut 5 bases from V and 6 bases from J; bases unmatched to any gene: 3. The CDR3 spans 13 residues. CDR3 sequence reads: CASRTGVDEKLFF. The CDR3 DNA reads TGTGCCAGCAGGACAGGGGTGGATGAAAAACTGTTTTTT.

The chain joins TRBV11-2 to TRBJ1-3; D uncertain. The CDR3 totals 17 residues. Trimming cost V 0 bases and J 0 bases, with 12 bases left between them. The germline V gene encodes CDR1 SGHAT and CDR2 FQNNGV. The CDR3 sequence: CASSLEAAWGSGNTIYF. In nucleotides, the CDR3 is TGTGCCAGCAGCTTAGAGGCCGCATGGGGCTCTGGAAACACCATATATTTT.

The sample holds a few counts of this clone. This chain uses TRBV10-3 with TRBJ1-2, with a possible D match to TRBD1 (5 bases). The length of the CDR3 is 12 residues. From germline, CDR1 is ENHRY and CDR2 SYGVKD. V lost 5 bases and J 8 bases, leaving 12 bases between the germline ends. The CDR3 DNA follows: TGTGCCATCAGTCAGGACACGCCCGGCTACACCTTC. Translated: CAISQDTPGYTF.

The chain couples TRBV2 to TRBJ1-5; D unclear. CDR1 and CDR2 (germline): SNHLY, FYNNEI. The CDR3 has 16 residues. Trimming removed 8 bases from V and 1 base from J, with 18 bases in between. CDR3 coding DNA: TGTGCCAGCCAGAGAGATAGGACTGCCAGCAATCAGCCCCAGCATTTT. This translates into CASQRDRTASNQPQHF.

This clone appeared once. The chain carries TRBV5-1 and TRBJ1-1; maybe TRBD1 (5 bases). V was trimmed by 1 base and J by 0 bases, leaving 7 bases between them. Germline CDR1 is SGHRS and CDR2 is YFSETQ. The CDR3 spans 14 residues. CDR3 coding DNA: TGCGCCAGCAGCTTGAAGGGGATGAACACTGAAGCTTTCTTT. Encoded protein: CASSLKGMNTEAFF.

The chain is built from TRBV4-3 and TRBJ2-5, with 10 bases lining up with TRBD2. V was clipped by 1 base and J by 4 bases; unmatched bases: 9. Germline values: CDR1 LGHNA, CDR2 YSLEER. The CDR3 has 17 amino acids. CDR3 sequence (DNA): TGCGCCAGCAGCCAAGTAGCCAGCGGGGGGGGTGTAGAGACCCAGTACTTC. Translation: CASSQVASGGGVETQYF.

A note on this clone: At the DNA level, this CDR3 is encoded by other sequences in the same sample as well. The CDR3 loop reads CASSQDLYEQYF. CDR3 DNA sequence: TGTGCCAGCAGCCAAGATCTCTACGAGCAGTACTTC. The V call is TRBV3-1 (or the pseudogene TRBV3-2), the J call TRBJ2-7; D call uncertain. Germline V gives CDR1 LGHDT, CDR2 YNNKEL (reference sequence). Trimming cost V 0 bases and J 3 bases, with 3 bases left between them. The CDR3 runs to 12 residues.

The chain uses TRBV5-4 and TRBJ2-7, with D possibly TRBD2 on 7 matching bases. The CDR3 is 14 residues long. V lost 7 bases, J lost 4 bases, and 18 bases lay in between. Germline assignment: CDR1 SGHNT and CDR2 YYREEE (reference sequence). CDR3 in DNA: TGTGCCAGCGGGGGGGGGACAAATACGTACGAGCAGTACTTC. Translated, it gives CASGGGTNTYEQYF.

J is TRBJ1-2 and V is TRBV2; D gene unclear. CDR3 length: 14 residues. The V gene's germline CDR1 is SNHLY and CDR2 FYNNEI. V lost 4 bases and J 3 bases, leaving 12 bases between the germline ends. CDR3 sequence: CASSATTADYGYTF. CDR3 nucleotide sequence: TGTGCCAGCAGTGCCACAACCGCGGACTATGGCTACACCTTC.

The V gene is TRBV19, the J gene TRBJ2-3; D call uncertain. Trimming took 3 bases from V and 0 from J, leaving 7 bases between them. CDR3 length: 14 amino acids. Germline CDR1 and CDR2: LNHDA and SQIVND (reference sequence). This CDR3 is CASSIDMSTDTQYF. In DNA, the CDR3 is TGTGCCAGTAGTATCGACATGAGCACAGATACGCAGTATTTT.

V is TRBV18 and J is TRBJ1-1; D may be TRBD1 (5 bases). The CDR3 is 14 amino acids. V dropped 0 bases and J dropped 4 bases, with 9 bases sitting between them. Per the germline V gene, CDR1 is KGHSH and CDR2 is LQKENI. CDR3 DNA: TGTGCCAGCTCACCACCCGGGGACCTCACTGAAGCTTTCTTT. Encoded protein: CASSPPGDLTEAFF.

V is TRBV19 and J is TRBJ1-1, with D unresolved. Germline-derived CDR1 and CDR2 are LNHDA and SQIVND (reference sequence). V lost 4 bases and J lost 5, with 11 bases in between. This CDR3 is built from 13 residues. CDR3: CASSTARGTEAFF. The CDR3 nucleotides are TGTGCCAGTAGTACGGCGCGAGGAACTGAAGCTTTCTTT.

The rearrangement joins TRBV30 to TRBJ1-3; D gene ambiguous. This CDR3 is 12 amino acids long. V lost 4 bases to trimming and J lost 0 bases, with 4 bases between them. Germline loops: CDR1 GTSNPN, CDR2 SVGIG (reference sequence). The chain's CDR3 is CAWTASGNTIYF. The CDR3, as DNA: TGTGCCTGGACAGCCTCTGGAAACACCATATATTTT.

As regards this clone: The germline gene is not matched at one end of the junction; a read error may be the cause. This chain connects TRBV7-6 to TRBJ1-6; 9 bases agree with TRBD1. Germline assignment: CDR1 SGHVS and CDR2 FNYEAQ. This CDR3 region has 16 residues. CDR3 in DNA: TGTGCCAGCAGCTTAACACAGGGGGCGCCTCATTCAACCCTCCACTTT. Protein product: CASSLTQGAPHSTLHF.

The gene calls are TRBV19 and TRBJ1-5, with unresolved D. V was pared by 7 bases and J by 9 bases, with 19 bases between. CDR1 and CDR2 from the germline V gene are LNHDA and SQIVND (reference sequence). There are 14 residues in the CDR3. CDR3 nucleotide sequence: TGTGCCAGTAATGAGGACCGAAAATCGTCGCCCCAGCATTTT. It is translated as CASNEDRKSSPQHF.

The V call is TRBV12-3 or TRBV12-4, the J call TRBJ1-2; possibly TRBD1 for D (6 bases). This CDR3 has 13 residues. Trimming removed 9 bases at V and 2 bases at J, with 13 bases between. CDR3 bases: TGTGCCAGTCGGGGGCAGAACAACTATGGCTACACCTTC. Translating gives CASRGQNNYGYTF.

This rearrangement joins TRBV2 to TRBJ1-4, with D possibly being TRBD1 (6 bases). Germline-derived CDR1 and CDR2 are SNHLY and FYNNEI. The V gene lost 8 bases and the J gene lost 5 bases, with 12 bases spanning the gap. The CDR3 runs 13 residues. Here the CDR3 DNA reads TGTGCCAGCTTGGCAAGGGGGAATGAAAAACTGTTTTTT. Translating it yields CASLARGNEKLFF.

The rearrangement links TRBV11-3 to TRBJ1-1; D unclear. The CDR3 has 13 amino acids. The V end was cut by 4 bases, the J end by 1 base, with 7 bases between. CDR1 and CDR2 (germline): SGHNT, YENEEA. CDR3: CASSWTQNTEAFF. In DNA form, the CDR3 reads TGTGCCAGCAGCTGGACCCAGAACACTGAAGCTTTCTTT. The variable domain in full, with the rest retrieved from reference TRBV11-3 and TRBJ1-1, is EAGVVQSPRYKIIEKKQPVAFWCNPISGHNTLYWYLQNLGQGPELLIRYENEEAVDDSQLPKDRFSAERLKGVDSTLKIQPAELGDSAVYLCASSWTQNTEAFFGQGTRLTVV.

The chain uses TRBV19 and TRBJ1-2; D unclear. The ends were cut back, 1 base at V and 8 bases at J, with 8 bases in the middle. This CDR3 region has 12 residues. Germline CDR1 is LNHDA and CDR2 is SQIVND (reference sequence). The CDR3 DNA reads TGTGCCAGTAGTATAGCCGGGTGGGGCTACACCTTC. The encoded protein is CASSIAGWGYTF.